The T cell receptor (beta chain) described here comes from a study of Tregs in tolerant kidney transplant recipients. Study at large: Related graft donors supplied nonmyeloablative bone marrow transplants, and mixed chimerism was transient.

Regarding the study as a whole: Tolerant patients' donor-specific Tregs expanded beyond overall Tregs, suggesting antigen-driven growth. Findings come from small patient numbers and require larger validation. Tregs expanded with activated donor B cells seemed most donor-specific.

Trimming took 5 bases from V and 4 from J; bases not matched to a gene: 10. From germline, CDR1 is SGHTA and CDR2 FQGNSA. The CDR3 is 15 residues long. Comments on this clone: Its specificity is unknown. The read ends 3 residues shy of where the CDR3 ends; the end is completed using the germline J gene.

TCRdb keeps only in-frame clones here, not all; method: immunoSEQ multiplex PCR. In total, the table holds tens of thousands of clones. The origin of this receptor is a human donor who received a combined kidney and bone marrow transplant. The genes are TRBV7-2 and TRBJ1-2, with 7 positions matching TRBD1. The sample in question was CD8+ T cells from blood, obtained before the transplant. The CDR3 spells CASSVNRGGLYGYTF. CDR3 bases read: TGTGCCAGCAGCGTAAACAGGGGCGGGCTCTATGGC.